These 27 T cell receptor beta chains were sequenced from one sample in a study of beta chain features in type 1 diabetes (dated by TCRdb to about 2018). The library was generated by the immunoSEQ multiplex PCR assay. The entire isolated RNA was reverse transcribed using the High Capacity cDNA Reverse Transcription Kit, and thus expressed TCRB transcripts were sequenced. TCRdb holds this immuneACCESS table with in-frame rearrangements only. Some clones are missing; in checked studies, unresolved V genes explain under half, and the rest has no known cause. Here the sample has under 900,000 clones; about a sixth occur a single time. Of the sample, 0.02% to 0.025% falls within the top ten clones. Material for sequencing was naive CD4+ T cells from blood. Per the publication, the cell subset or site label means: true naive CD4+ T cells. These receptors all stem from a woman between 18 and 29 years old in good health.

The chain combines TRBV28 with TRBJ2-2; D gene ambiguous. V lost 6 bases and J lost 6, with 8 bases in between. CDR3 size: 12 residues. The germline gives CDR1 MDHEN, CDR2 SYDVKM. In DNA, the CDR3 is TGTGCCAGCAGCCCGTTAGCCGGGGAGCTGTTTTTT. This encodes CASSPLAGELFF.

On this clone itself: Other DNA sequences in the same sample also yield this CDR3. The rearrangement uses TRBV7-3 and TRBJ2-1; perhaps TRBD1 as D (6 bases). The V gene's germline CDR1 is SGHTA and CDR2 FQGTGA. The CDR3 runs 12 residues. Trimming took off 5 bases at V and 7 bases at J, with 9 bases between the two ends. The CDR3 bases are TGTGCCAGCAGCACTCAGGGGAATGAGCAGTTCTTC. Encoded protein: CASSTQGNEQFF.

This clone was seen more than once but under ten times. The chain carries TRBV12-5 and TRBJ2-1; possible D gene TRBD1, 5 bases. The V gene lost 6 bases and the J gene lost 6 bases, with 12 bases spanning the gap. This CDR3 has 13 amino acids. The germline V gene has CDR1 LGHNT and CDR2 FRNRAP. The CDR3: CASGGKDINEQFF. The CDR3 region has the DNA TGTGCTAGTGGAGGGAAGGACATCAATGAGCAGTTCTTC.

The sample holds a few counts of this clone. The chain has TRBV5-4 and TRBJ2-3; 13 bases map to TRBD2. From germline, CDR1 is SGHNT and CDR2 YYREEE (reference sequence). V gave up 4 bases and J gave up 11 bases; unmatched junction bases: 10. The CDR3 has 15 residues. The CDR3 spells CASSPGLAGIRGQYF. The CDR3 DNA reads as TGTGCCAGCAGCCCGGGACTAGCGGGGATTCGGGGGCAGTATTTT.

The chain links TRBV4-1 to TRBJ1-2; 7 bases fit TRBD1. The germline V gene has CDR1 MGHRA and CDR2 YSYEKL. CDR3 length equals 14 residues. The V gene end was trimmed by 3 bases and the J gene end by 8 bases; junction bases not matched to a gene: 9. CDR3 coding DNA: TGCGCCAGCAGCCACGGAGACAGGGATCGCGGCTACACCTTC. Translation gives CASSHGDRDRGYTF.

This chain connects TRBV5-5 to TRBJ2-2; a possible D gene is TRBD1 (5 bases). CDR3 length: 17 amino acids. V shed 0 bases and J shed 1 base, with 13 bases lying between them. Germline CDR1 SGHKS, CDR2 YYEKEE (reference sequence). The CDR3 protein is CASSLVFDRRNTGELFF. The CDR3 DNA reads as TGTGCCAGCAGCTTGGTTTTCGACAGAAGGAACACCGGGGAGCTGTTTTTT. Filled out from reference TRBV5-5 and TRBJ2-2, the complete variable domain reads DAGVTQSPTHLIKTRGQQVTLRCSPISGHKSVSWYQQVLGQGPQFIFQYYEKEERGRGNFPDRFSARQFPNYSSELNVNALLLGDSALYLCASSLVFDRRNTGELFFGEGSRLTVL.

This clone turned up a few times. Other DNA sequences in the same sample also yield this CDR3. This chain connects TRBV27 to TRBJ1-1; the D is unclear. V dropped 4 bases and J dropped 1 base, with 10 bases sitting between them. This CDR3 spans 14 amino acids. Germline V gene data show CDR1 as MNHEY and CDR2 as SMNVEV (reference sequence). CDR3: CASSSRTANTEAFF. CDR3 in DNA: TGTGCCAGCAGTTCGCGGACGGCGAACACTGAAGCTTTCTTT.

The chain links TRBV7-2 to TRBJ2-1, with D perhaps given as TRBD1 or TRBD2 (7 bases each). With 5 bases removed from V and 4 bases from J, the gap between germline ends came to 18 bases. This CDR3 contains 16 residues. Germline V gene lookup returns CDR1 SGHTA and CDR2 FQGNSA. This CDR3 is CASSPEGQGGYNEQFF. Written as DNA, the CDR3 is TGTGCCAGCAGCCCGGAGGGGCAGGGGGGGTACAATGAGCAGTTCTTC.

The chain employs TRBV7-3 and TRBJ2-6, with D unresolved. Germline V gene data show CDR1 as SGHTA and CDR2 as FQGTGA. Trimming shortened V by 2 bases and J by 2 bases, and 13 bases separated the two germline ends. There are 17 residues in the CDR3. The CDR3 DNA sequence: TGTGCCAGCAGCTTATGGTCAGCCGACGCTGGGGCCAACGTCCTGACTTTC. Translated: CASSLWSADAGANVLTF.

The chain joins TRBV4-3 to TRBJ2-1; 11 bases fit TRBD2. Germline CDR1 and CDR2: LGHNA and YSLEER. V lost 3 bases and J lost 4; bases outside the gene matches: 11. The CDR3 runs to 18 residues. CDR3 nucleotide sequence: TGCGCCAGCAGCCAGGTCTACCCGGGACTAGCGGCTTACAATGAGCAGTTCTTC. Its translation is CASSQVYPGLAAYNEQFF.

This clone showed up just a few times. The chain links TRBV2 to TRBJ2-2, with D possibly matching TRBD1 (5 bases). Germline V gene data show CDR1 as SNHLY and CDR2 as FYNNEI. V shed 0 bases and J shed 4 bases, with 12 bases lying between them. The CDR3 runs to 16 residues. The CDR3 loop reads CASSEALPQGTGELFF. The CDR3 DNA reads TGTGCCAGCAGTGAAGCGCTCCCCCAGGGCACCGGGGAGCTGTTTTTT.

This chain links TRBV6-6 with TRBJ2-5; D gene uncertain. This CDR3 has 16 residues. V was pared by 0 bases and J by 4 bases, with 15 bases between. In germline, CDR1 is MNHNY, CDR2 SVGAGI (reference sequence). The CDR3 loop is CASSYSLVAGSETQYF. CDR3 DNA: TGTGCCAGCAGTTACTCGTTGGTGGCAGGCTCAGAGACCCAGTACTTC.

This clone was counted between two and nine times. This chain uses TRBV7-2 with TRBJ2-7; D is perhaps TRBD2 (6 bases). Germline V lookup: CDR1 SGHTA, CDR2 FQGNSA. With 5 bases removed from V and 5 bases from J, the gap between germline ends came to 13 bases. CDR3 length: 13 residues. The CDR3 loop reads CASSRGWGDEQYF. CDR3 nucleotides: TGTGCCAGCAGCCGAGGGTGGGGGGACGAGCAGTACTTC.

The V call is TRBV28, the J call TRBJ2-7, with D uncertain. CDR3 length equals 11 residues. Trimming removed 2 bases at V and 7 bases at J, with 6 bases between. From germline, CDR1 is MDHEN and CDR2 SYDVKM. The CDR3 nucleotides read TGTGCCAGCAGTTTACCGTTTGAGCAGTACTTC. This sequence encodes CASSLPFEQYF.

A few counts support this clone. This chain connects TRBV6-6 to TRBJ2-2; no clear D. Trimming left V 5 bases short and J 3 bases short, with 4 bases between. Germline CDR1 reads MNHNY; CDR2 reads SVGAGI (reference sequence). The CDR3 covers 12 residues. CDR3 DNA sequence: TGTGCCAGCAGTCAATACACCGGGGAGCTGTTTTTT. This translates into CASSQYTGELFF.

On this clone: An end of the junction does not agree with germline; a read error may underlie this. The rearrangement uses TRBV15 and TRBJ2-3; tentative D call: TRBD1 (7 bases). Germline assignment: CDR1 LNHNV and CDR2 YYDKDF (reference sequence). This CDR3 region has 16 residues. CDR3 sequence (DNA): TGTGCCACCAGCTCAGGGGGGACATGGAGCAGAGATACGCAGTATTTT. It specifies CATSSGGTWSRDTQYF.

This clone was counted a few times. The chain links TRBV29-1 to TRBJ2-1; 8 positions agree with TRBD2. This CDR3 spans 12 amino acids. The ends lost 6 bases at V and 9 bases at J; junction bases unmatched: 7. Germline V gene lookup returns CDR1 SQVTM and CDR2 ANQGSEA. The CDR3 DNA is TGCAGCGTCATCGGGAGGGCCCCTGAGCAGTTCTTC. It yields the protein CSVIGRAPEQFF.

As regards this clone: Other nucleotide sequences from this sample produce the same CDR3. The chain uses TRBV4-2 and TRBJ1-1, with 7 nucleotides matching TRBD1. Looked up from germline, CDR1 is LGHNA and CDR2 is YNFKEQ. The CDR3 has 14 residues. Trimming took 1 base from V and 4 from J; bases not matched to a gene: 3. Written as DNA, the CDR3 is TGTGCCAGCAGCCAAGGTCAGGGGGGCACTGAAGCTTTCTTT. Protein product: CASSQGQGGTEAFF.

This chain uses TRBV18 with TRBJ1-2; possibly TRBD1 for D (5 bases). The CDR3 has 16 amino acids. CDR1 and CDR2 (germline): KGHSH, LQKENI. V was pared by 5 bases and J by 4 bases, with 20 bases between. CDR3 amino acids: CASSEAIPGRAYGYTF. The DNA for the CDR3 is TGTGCCAGCTCAGAAGCCATTCCGGGACGCGCCTATGGCTACACCTTC.

The rearrangement joins TRBV19 to TRBJ2-1; perhaps TRBD1 as D (6 bases). Germline V CDR1 and CDR2: LNHDA, SQIVND (reference sequence). The CDR3 totals 13 residues. V lost 4 bases and J 9 bases, leaving 13 bases between the germline ends. The CDR3 DNA sequence: TGTGCCAGTAGTACCGGGACAACTACTGAGCAGTTCTTC. It translates to CASSTGTTTEQFF.

The J gene is TRBJ2-7, the V gene TRBV23-1; D is undetermined. TRBV23-1 is classed as an ORF, of uncertain function. V lost 4 bases, J lost 3 bases, and 22 bases lay in between. The CDR3 runs 17 residues. CDR3 sequence (DNA): TGCGCCAGCAGTCTTGCAGACGGCCGTTTTAAAGGCTACGAGCAGTACTTC. It codes for CASSLADGRFKGYEQYF.

A few counts support this clone. This sequence joins TRBV5-4 and TRBJ1-1; tentatively, D is TRBD1 (6 bases). The CDR3 is 15 amino acids. CDR1 and CDR2 (germline): SGHNT, YYREEE (reference sequence). Trimming shortened V by 3 bases and J by 3 bases, and 15 bases separated the two germline ends. This CDR3 reads CASSSDPDRHTEAFF. CDR3 DNA: TGTGCCAGCAGCTCGGACCCCGACAGGCACACTGAAGCTTTCTTT.

In its sample, this clone was seen a few times. This chain links TRBV7-2 with TRBJ1-5, with TRBD1 matching 10 bases. The CDR3 has 14 residues. J was trimmed by 6 bases and V by 5 bases; bases with no gene match: 4. Germline V lookup: CDR1 SGHTA, CDR2 FQGNSA. CDR3 loop: CASSPGTGVQPQHF. CDR3 DNA: TGTGCCAGCAGCCCCGGGACAGGGGTTCAGCCCCAGCATTTT.

In this sample, this clone turned up a few times. The chain carries TRBV6-1 and TRBJ2-3; possibly TRBD1 or TRBD2 for D (5 bases each). The length of the CDR3 is 15 residues. V lost 10 bases and J 1 base, leaving 18 bases between the germline ends. Looked up from germline, CDR1 is MNHNS and CDR2 is SASEGT. The CDR3 DNA follows: TGTGCCACCTGGGACCCAAGATATGGCACAGATACGCAGTATTTT. It encodes CATWDPRYGTDTQYF.

This clone was observed a few times. J is TRBJ1-1 and V is TRBV7-2; TRBD1 agrees at 8 bases. CDR1 and CDR2 (germline): SGHTA, FQGNSA. With V trimmed by 5 bases and J by 6 bases, 11 bases remained unmatched. The CDR3 has 15 amino acids. CDR3: CASSLWDRWGAEAFF. CDR3 sequence (DNA): TGTGCCAGCAGCCTATGGGACAGGTGGGGGGCTGAAGCTTTCTTT.

With regard to this clone: Other DNA sequences from this sample encode an identical CDR3 as well. The CDR3 nucleotides read TGCGCCAGCAGCTTTGCGGGAGAAGAGACCCAGTACTTC. Translated, it gives CASSFAGEETQYF. The chain combines TRBV5-1 with TRBJ2-5; 7 bases are a match to TRBD2. CDR1 SGHRS and CDR2 YFSETQ come from the germline V gene. V lost 2 bases to trimming and J lost 3 bases; unmatched junction nucleotides: 1. The CDR3 runs to 13 residues.

In the case of this clone: The same CDR3 can be traced to other DNA sequences in this sample. The rearrangement links TRBV25-1 to TRBJ2-3; TRBD2 matches at 8 bases. The CDR3 has 14 residues. Per the germline V gene, CDR1 is MGHDK and CDR2 is SYGVNS. Trimming at V came to 4 bases and at J to 0 bases, leaving 0 bases not matched to a gene. The chain's CDR3 is CASSVAGSTDTQYF. CDR3 bases: TGTGCCAGCAGTGTAGCGGGGAGCACAGATACGCAGTATTTT.